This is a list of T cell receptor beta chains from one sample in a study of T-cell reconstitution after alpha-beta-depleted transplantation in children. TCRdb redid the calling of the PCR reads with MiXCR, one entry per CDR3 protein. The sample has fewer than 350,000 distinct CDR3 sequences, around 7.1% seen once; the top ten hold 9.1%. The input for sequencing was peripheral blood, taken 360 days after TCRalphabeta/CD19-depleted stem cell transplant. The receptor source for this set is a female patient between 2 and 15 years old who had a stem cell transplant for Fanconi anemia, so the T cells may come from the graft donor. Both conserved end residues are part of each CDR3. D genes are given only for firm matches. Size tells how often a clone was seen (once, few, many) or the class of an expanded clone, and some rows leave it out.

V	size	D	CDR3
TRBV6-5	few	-	CASGQAFPGHSNQPQHF
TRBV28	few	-	CATSETLNTGELFF
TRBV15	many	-	CATSRGSVSSYEQYF
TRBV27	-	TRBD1	CASSRQGAYQPQHF
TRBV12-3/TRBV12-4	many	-	CASSLRDVNTEAFF
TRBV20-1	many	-	CRASGTEAFF
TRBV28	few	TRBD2	CASSPGTSGGKETQYF
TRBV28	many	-	CASSYLQGIYGYTF
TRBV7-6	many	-	CASSLIRGADTIYF
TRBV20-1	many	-	CSAALNTEAFF
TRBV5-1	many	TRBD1	CASSLGDRGNEQFF
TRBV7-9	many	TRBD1	CASSSGTEGNSPLHF
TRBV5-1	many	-	CASSTSTGPSPQQFF
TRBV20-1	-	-	CSALSDPPDYGYTF
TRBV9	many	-	CASSVLRDTGELFF
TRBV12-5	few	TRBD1	CASGSSLGQGRSQETQYF
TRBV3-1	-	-	CAPTPSYEQYF